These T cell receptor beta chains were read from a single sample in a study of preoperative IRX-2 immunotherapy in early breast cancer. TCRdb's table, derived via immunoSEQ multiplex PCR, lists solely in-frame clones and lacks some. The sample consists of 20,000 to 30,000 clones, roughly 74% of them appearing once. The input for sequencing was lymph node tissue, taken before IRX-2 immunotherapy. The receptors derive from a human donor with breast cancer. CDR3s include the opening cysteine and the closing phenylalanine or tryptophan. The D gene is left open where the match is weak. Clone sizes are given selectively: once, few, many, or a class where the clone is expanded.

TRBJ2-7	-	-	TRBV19	TGTGCCAGTAGTACAGCCTACGAGCAGTACTTC	CASSTAYEQYF
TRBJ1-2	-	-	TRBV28	TGTGCCAGCAGTCTCGGCGGAACGAAAGGCTACACCTTC	CASSLGGTKGYTF
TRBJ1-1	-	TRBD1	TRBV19	TGTGCCAGTAGTGCGACAGGGGAAAACACTGAAGCTTTCTTT	CASSATGENTEAFF
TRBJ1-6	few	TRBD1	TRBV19	TGTGCCAGTAGCGCCGGGACAGCTAATTATAATTCACCCCTCCACTTT	CASSAGTANYNSPLHF
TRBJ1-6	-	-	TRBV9	TGTGCCAGCAAGCTCGGGGGGAATTCACCCCTCCACTTT	CASKLGGNSPLHF
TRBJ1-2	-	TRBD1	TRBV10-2	TGCGCCAGCAGTGCGGACAGGGCTTCTGGCTACACCTTC	CASSADRASGYTF
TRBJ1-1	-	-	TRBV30	TGTGCCTGGAGCCCCCTTTTTGAGGGAACCAACACTGAAGCTTTCTTT	CAWSPLFEGTNTEAFF
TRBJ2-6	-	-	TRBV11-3	TGTGCCAGCAGCCCATTTCATGGGGCCAACGTCCTGACTTTC	CASSPFHGANVLTF
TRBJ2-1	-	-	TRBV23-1	TGCGCCAGCAGCCAAGATATGTGGACATACAATGAGCAGTTCTTC	CASSQDMWTYNEQFF
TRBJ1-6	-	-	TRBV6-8	TGTGCGACGGCCCAGCTAAGTAATTCACCCCTCCACTTT	CATAQLSNSPLHF
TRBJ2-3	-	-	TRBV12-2	TGTGCCATCACCGGAGGGCGTCACTCCTTTTACACAGATACGCAGTATTTT	CAITGGRHSFYTDTQYF
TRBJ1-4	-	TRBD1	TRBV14	TGTGCCAGCAGCGAGACAGGGCTTAATGAAAAACTGTTTTTT	CASSETGLNEKLFF
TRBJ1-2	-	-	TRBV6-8	TGTGCCAGCAGTTCGACAGGTTATGGCTACACCTTC	CASSSTGYGYTF
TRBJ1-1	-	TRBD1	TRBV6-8	TGTGCCATCCGTGACCTGGGACAGGCCGGGAGGGCTTTCTTT	CAIRDLGQAGRAFF
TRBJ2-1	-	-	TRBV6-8	TGTGCCAGCAGTAAAACTAGCTCCTACAATGAGCAGTTCTTC	CASSKTSSYNEQFF
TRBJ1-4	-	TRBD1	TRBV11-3	TGTGCCAGCCAATTAGAAGGGGGCGCCGATGAAAAACTGTTTTTT	CASQLEGGADEKLFF
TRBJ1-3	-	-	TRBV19	TGTGCCAGTAGTATATTGGGCGGGAGCTCTGGAAACACCATATATTTT	CASSILGGSSGNTIYF
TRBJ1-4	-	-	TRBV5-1	TGCGCCAGCAGCTTGGAGGGGAATAATGAAAAACTGTTTTTT	CASSLEGNNEKLFF
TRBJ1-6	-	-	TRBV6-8	TGTGCCAGCAGTGTGGCCGGGCGGGATAATTCACCCCTCCACTTT	CASSVAGRDNSPLHF
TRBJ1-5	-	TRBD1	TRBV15	TGTGCCACCAGCGAGCCCGGGACAGCAAATCAGCCCCAGCATTTT	CATSEPGTANQPQHF
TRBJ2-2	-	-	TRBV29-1	TGCAGCGTTGATGCTCAGGCCACCGGGGAGCTGTTTTTT	CSVDAQATGELFF
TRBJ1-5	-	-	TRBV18	TGTGCCAGCTCCCTCCCCAACCCGGCGGCAAGGGGGCCCCAGCATTTT	CASSLPNPAARGPQHF
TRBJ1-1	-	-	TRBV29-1	TGCAGCGTTGCTGGGTTGAGAACCACTGAAGCTTTCTTT	CSVAGLRTTEAFF
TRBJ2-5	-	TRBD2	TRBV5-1	TGCGCCAGCGCCTCAGCGGGGGGCCGAGGAGAGACCCAGTACTTC	CASASAGGRGETQYF
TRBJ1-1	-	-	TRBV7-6	TGTGCCAGCAGCCCCGAGGGAGGTCGCACTGAAGCTTTCTTT	CASSPEGGRTEAFF
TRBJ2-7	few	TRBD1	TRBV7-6	TGTGCCAGCAGCCTGGGACAGGGTCGCTCCTACGAGCAGTACTTC	CASSLGQGRSYEQYF